These 29 T cell receptor beta chains originate from one sample sequenced in a study of T cell responses to AZD1222 COVID-19 vaccine. Some clones are missing from TCRdb's copy, which holds only in-frame ones; the method was immunoSEQ multiplex PCR. The table records 120,000 to 150,000 clones, 82% of them present only once. The sample was peripheral blood, taken on day 0 of MenACWY control vaccination. These receptor sequences come from an adult in good health.

The chain is built from TRBV3-1 (or the pseudogene TRBV3-2) and TRBJ1-3; D is possibly TRBD1 (5 bases). Trimming stripped 4 bases from V and 0 bases from J, with 13 bases between. CDR3 length: 16 amino acids. The germline V gene has CDR1 LGHDT and CDR2 YNNKEL (reference sequence). The CDR3 reads CASSRLRQTSGNTIYF. For the CDR3, the DNA is TGTGCCAGCAGCCGCCTACGACAGACCTCTGGAAACACCATATATTTT.

The chain joins TRBV7-9 to TRBJ1-5; no reliable D call. Trimming stripped 5 bases from V and 3 bases from J, with 8 bases between. Germline V lookup: CDR1 SEHNR, CDR2 FQNEAQ (reference sequence). This CDR3 has 13 residues. The CDR3 coding sequence is TGTGCCAGCAGCGCCAAGGACAATCAGCCCCAGCATTTT. Translated, it gives CASSAKDNQPQHF. Full variable domain (missing parts from reference TRBV7-9 and TRBJ1-5): DTGVSQNPRHKITKRGQNVTFRCDPISEHNRLYWYRQTLGQGPEFLTYFQNEAQLEKSRLLSDRFSAERPKGSFSTLEIQRTEQGDSAMYLCASSAKDNQPQHFGDGTRLSIL.

This chain connects TRBV28 to TRBJ2-2; the D gene is possibly TRBD2 (7 bases). The germline V gene encodes CDR1 MDHEN and CDR2 SYDVKM. The V end lost 2 bases, the J end lost 0 bases, and 13 bases lay between the germline ends. The CDR3 length is 17 residues. CDR3 loop: CASSLGGGGTNTGELFF. In nucleotides, the CDR3 is TGTGCCAGCAGTTTAGGGGGAGGGGGTACGAACACCGGGGAGCTGTTTTTT.

The chain uses TRBV12-3 or TRBV12-4 and TRBJ2-7; TRBD2 aligns across 9 bases. V was clipped by 7 bases and J by 0 bases; unmatched bases: 1. The CDR3 has 13 residues. The DNA of the CDR3 is TGTGCCAGCATGACTAGCGGCTCCTACGAGCAGTACTTC. It codes for CASMTSGSYEQYF.

The J gene is TRBJ2-1, the V gene TRBV5-1; 7 positions match TRBD1. The ends lost 3 bases at V and 5 bases at J; junction bases unmatched: 8. CDR1 is SGHRS and CDR2 is YFSETQ in the germline V gene. The CDR3 sequence is 15 residues long. The CDR3 loop is CASSSDRVGNNEQFF. The CDR3 nucleotides are TGCGCCAGCAGCTCTGACAGGGTGGGAAACAATGAGCAGTTCTTC.

V usage is TRBV5-1 and J usage is TRBJ1-1; D is perhaps TRBD1 (6 bases). The germline V and J ends were trimmed by 3 bases and 2 bases, with 17 bases remaining between them. Germline assignment: CDR1 SGHRS and CDR2 YFSETQ. This CDR3 is built from 16 residues. The CDR3 DNA reads TGCGCCAGCAGCTCCACCTCGGACAGTCTTAACACTGAAGCTTTCTTT. It translates to CASSSTSDSLNTEAFF.

This chain connects TRBV2 to TRBJ1-4; D gene ambiguous. This CDR3 has 15 amino acids. V lost 2 bases, J lost 5 bases, and 12 bases lay in between. The germline CDR1 and CDR2 sequences are SNHLY and FYNNEI. This CDR3 reads CASSEWLQLNEKLFF. The CDR3 DNA reads TGTGCCAGCAGTGAATGGTTACAGCTGAATGAAAAACTGTTTTTT.

The V and J genes are TRBV28 and TRBJ2-4; D is ambiguous. From germline, CDR1 is MDHEN and CDR2 SYDVKM. The CDR3 extends over 12 amino acids. Trimming stripped 5 bases from V and 13 bases from J, with 15 bases between. The DNA of the CDR3 is TGTGCCAGCAGTGGTGGCGTACAGCTACAGTACTTC. Translating it yields CASSGGVQLQYF.

The V call is TRBV12-3 or TRBV12-4, the J call TRBJ1-2; the D gene is possibly TRBD1 (5 bases). V dropped 0 bases and J dropped 5 bases, with 7 bases sitting between them. This CDR3 is built from 13 residues. Here the CDR3 reads CASSLAEGYGYTF. The DNA for the CDR3 is TGTGCCAGCAGTTTAGCGGAGGGGTATGGCTACACCTTC.

For this clone: The sample contains more than one DNA sequence encoding this CDR3. The chain uses TRBV7-9 and TRBJ1-2; TRBD1 is a possible D gene (5 bases). CDR3 length equals 13 residues. Germline V gene lookup returns CDR1 SEHNR and CDR2 FQNEAQ (reference sequence). V was cut by 3 bases and J by 5 bases, with 10 bases left in between. CDR3 nucleotide sequence: TGTGCCAGCAGCTTGGGGCAAGGGTATGGCTACACCTTC. The encoded protein is CASSLGQGYGYTF. The variable domain in full, completed from reference TRBV7-9 and TRBJ1-2, reads DTGVSQNPRHKITKRGQNVTFRCDPISEHNRLYWYRQTLGQGPEFLTYFQNEAQLEKSRLLSDRFSAERPKGSFSTLEIQRTEQGDSAMYLCASSLGQGYGYTFGSGTRLTVV.

This clone was recorded a few times. This sample includes further DNA sequences coding for the same CDR3. J is TRBJ2-5 and V is TRBV2; 11 bases are a match to TRBD2. Germline lookup yields CDR1 SNHLY and CDR2 FYNNEI. This CDR3 is built from 16 residues. V lost 1 base and J lost 1; bases outside the gene matches: 2. The CDR3, as DNA: TGTGCCAGCAGTGAAGGGCTAGCGGGGGGCCAAGAGACCCAGTACTTC. It codes for CASSEGLAGGQETQYF.

V usage is TRBV24-1 and J usage is TRBJ2-1; TRBD1 might be the D (5 bases). This CDR3 has 16 residues. The V and J ends lost 3 bases and 4 bases respectively, with 15 bases between them. Germline-derived CDR1 and CDR2 are KGHDR and SFDVKD. This CDR3 is CATSDPQGQRYNEQFF. The CDR3 coding sequence is TGTGCCACCAGTGATCCTCAGGGTCAAAGGTACAATGAGCAGTTCTTC.

CDR3 residues: CASSLDSPNTEAFF. In DNA, the CDR3 is TGTGCCAGCAGCTTAGACAGCCCGAACACTGAAGCTTTCTTT. The V call is TRBV7-9, the J call TRBJ1-1; D unclear. CDR3 length: 14 residues. Per the germline V gene, CDR1 is SEHNR and CDR2 is FQNEAQ (reference sequence). Trimming took off 1 base at V and 1 base at J, with 7 bases between the two ends.

The rearrangement uses TRBV18 and TRBJ2-1; 9 nucleotides align to TRBD1. Unmatched junction bases numbered 6, after V lost 2 bases and J lost 4 bases. CDR1 is KGHSH and CDR2 is LQKENI in the germline V gene. This CDR3 has 16 amino acids. For the CDR3, the DNA is TGTGCCAGCTCACCAGAGACAGGGGGAGGATACAATGAGCAGTTCTTC. Residues: CASSPETGGGYNEQFF.

Comments on this clone: In the same sample, other DNA sequences code for this CDR3. CDR3 in DNA: TGTGCCAGCTCACCGGGGGACTCTGGAAACACCATATATTTT. This translates into CASSPGDSGNTIYF. V usage is TRBV18 and J usage is TRBJ1-3; maybe TRBD1 (5 bases). Trimming took 3 bases from V and 0 from J, leaving 6 bases between them. In germline, CDR1 is KGHSH, CDR2 LQKENI. The CDR3 spans 14 residues.

J is TRBJ1-2 and V is TRBV2; a weak D match, TRBD1 (5 bases). Germline CDR1 reads SNHLY; CDR2 reads FYNNEI. The CDR3 loop spans 14 amino acids. The germline V and J ends were trimmed by 6 bases and 4 bases, with 15 bases remaining between them. CDR3 bases: TGTGCCAGCAGGGCGGACACCCCCCCCTATGGCTACACCTTC. Amino acids: CASRADTPPYGYTF.

The table lists this clone with a count of one. V usage is TRBV6-2 or TRBV6-3 and J usage is TRBJ1-5, with D uncertain. The CDR3 sequence is 13 residues long. Germline lookup yields CDR1 MNHEY and CDR2 SVGEGT. Trimming cost V 5 bases and J 4 bases, with 9 bases left between them. CDR3 residues: CASSGYRNQPQHF. In nucleotides, the CDR3 is TGTGCCAGCAGTGGATACAGAAATCAGCCCCAGCATTTT.

This clone appeared a single time. This chain links TRBV9 with TRBJ2-4, with 9 bases fitting TRBD2. After removal of 0 bases from V and 6 bases from J, the junction contained 4 bases not matched to a gene. Germline loops: CDR1 SGDLS, CDR2 YYNGEE. This CDR3 region has 15 residues. CDR3 coding DNA: TGTGCCAGCAGCGTAGAAGCGGGGGGAGGAAACATTCAGTACTTC. Its protein product is CASSVEAGGGNIQYF.

J is TRBJ1-2 and V is TRBV10-3, with D perhaps matching TRBD1 (5 bases). Per germline, CDR1 ENHRY and CDR2 SYGVKD. The V end was cut by 2 bases, the J end by 6 bases, with 16 bases between. There are 15 residues in the CDR3. In nucleotides, the CDR3 is TGTGCCATCAGTGAGCCGCGAGGGACCAACCATGGCTACACCTTC. It encodes CAISEPRGTNHGYTF.

The chain joins TRBV7-3 to TRBJ2-6; D is undetermined. The germline V gene has CDR1 SGHTA and CDR2 FQGTGA. CDR3 length: 13 residues. V was trimmed by 5 bases and J by 4 bases, leaving 6 bases between them. DNA for the CDR3: TGTGCCAGCAGCGAAGGGGGGGCCAACGTCCTGACTTTC. This codes for CASSEGGANVLTF.

This chain connects TRBV18 to TRBJ1-1; TRBD1 aligns across 8 bases. There are 16 residues in the CDR3. CDR1 and CDR2 from the germline V gene are KGHSH and LQKENI. Trimming removed 1 base from V and 5 bases from J; junction bases left unmatched: 9. CDR3 loop: CASSPRLQGDLTEAFF. The DNA for the CDR3 is TGTGCCAGCTCACCACGATTACAGGGGGATTTAACTGAAGCTTTCTTT.

The V call is TRBV6-2 or TRBV6-3, the J call TRBJ1-2; 12 bases are a match to TRBD1. In germline, CDR1 is MNHEY, CDR2 SVGEGT. CDR3 length: 16 residues. V shed 5 bases, J shed 2 bases, and the junction held 6 bases outside the gene matches. Here the CDR3 reads CASSTMGQGANYGYTF. CDR3 DNA sequence: TGTGCCAGCAGTACTATGGGACAGGGGGCGAACTATGGCTACACCTTC.

The rearrangement uses TRBV12-5 and TRBJ2-5; 7 nucleotides line up with TRBD1. The CDR3 sequence is 16 residues long. The J segment lost 5 bases and the V segment lost 1 base, leaving 10 bases of the junction unmatched. Germline V lookup: CDR1 LGHNT, CDR2 FRNRAP. The CDR3 reads CASGLDTGDVTETQYF. The CDR3 region has the DNA TGTGCTAGTGGTTTGGACACAGGGGACGTGACGGAGACCCAGTACTTC.

DNA for the CDR3: TGTGCCAGCAGCGTAGCCCACGGGACAGCTGAAGCTTTCTTT. Its protein product is CASSVAHGTAEAFF. The rearrangement links TRBV9 to TRBJ1-1; 7 nucleotides match TRBD1. Germline V gene data show CDR1 as SGDLS and CDR2 as YYNGEE. This CDR3 is 14 amino acids long. With V trimmed by 0 bases and J by 6 bases, 5 bases remained unmatched.

This chain uses TRBV3-1 (or the pseudogene TRBV3-2) with TRBJ2-5; tentatively, D is TRBD2 (5 bases). There are 15 residues in the CDR3. The germline V gene encodes CDR1 LGHDT and CDR2 YNNKEL (reference sequence). The V gene lost 9 bases and the J gene lost 1 base, with 18 bases spanning the gap. The CDR3 protein is CASRTEGVLQETQYF. In DNA form, the CDR3 reads TGTGCCAGTCGCACCGAGGGAGTCCTCCAAGAGACCCAGTACTTC.

The CDR3 DNA reads TGTGCCAGCAGTCCAGGGGGAGTTGAAGCTTTCTTT. This codes for CASSPGGVEAFF. The chain has TRBV2 and TRBJ1-1; TRBD1 agrees at 7 bases. With 5 bases clipped from V and 7 bases from J, the junction kept 4 bases outside the gene matches. Germline lookup yields CDR1 SNHLY and CDR2 FYNNEI. This CDR3 spans 12 amino acids.

This clone has only one observation. The chain is built from TRBV5-4 and TRBJ2-1; D may be TRBD1 (5 bases). Germline V gene data show CDR1 as SGHNT and CDR2 as YYREEE (reference sequence). V lost 9 bases and J 4 bases, leaving 14 bases between the germline ends. The CDR3 is 13 residues long. CDR3 loop: CATYSTVYNEQFF. The CDR3 DNA is TGTGCCACTTACTCGACAGTATACAATGAGCAGTTCTTC.

This clone was counted a few times. The V call is TRBV5-1, the J call TRBJ2-7, with 8 positions matching TRBD1. V was pared by 2 bases and J by 3 bases, with 4 bases of the junction left unmatched. The CDR3 is 14 residues long. CDR1 and CDR2 (germline): SGHRS, YFSETQ. The CDR3 loop is CASSFGTGLYEQYF. Written as DNA, the CDR3 is TGCGCCAGCAGCTTCGGGACAGGTCTCTACGAGCAGTACTTC.

This clone has just one count. The V call is TRBV5-1, the J call TRBJ1-6; D possibly corresponds to TRBD1 (6 bases). The CDR3 loop spans 17 amino acids. Germline CDR1 reads SGHRS; CDR2 reads YFSETQ. Trimming cost V 5 bases and J 4 bases, with 19 bases left between them. The CDR3 protein is CASRLDADSLYNSPLHF. The CDR3 nucleotides read TGCGCCAGCAGACTAGACGCGGACAGCCTATATAATTCACCCCTCCACTTT. The full variable domain, completed using reference TRBV5-1 and TRBJ1-6, is KAGVTQTPRYLIKTRGQQVTLSCSPISGHRSVSWYQQTPGQGLQFLFEYFSETQRNKGNFPGRFSGRQFSNSRSEMNVSTLELGDSALYLCASRLDADSLYNSPLHFGNGTRLTVT.